In this sample, the clone carrying this T cell receptor (beta chain) turned up a few times. Its specificity is not known. The sample is drawn from a study of beta chain features in type 1 diabetes. Study-wide results and caveats: Fewer insertions but more deletions were seen at VDJ junctions in type 1 diabetes patients.

cDNA synthesis used the whole RNA isolate, giving expressed TCRB sequences. Generated by immunoSEQ multiplex PCR, the TCRdb table keeps only in-frame clones and is missing some. The data contain hundreds of thousands of clones, less than 20% of them singletons. V lost 0 bases and J 7 bases, leaving 7 bases between the germline ends. CDR1 is SGHTA, CDR2 FQGTGA, per germline. The CDR3 is 13 residues long. Sequencing input: naive CD4+ T cells from blood. The origin of this receptor is a man younger than 35 in good health. The V call is TRBV7-3, the J call TRBJ1-3; D unresolved. CDR3 DNA: TGTGCCAGCAGCTTAACACACCGGAACACCATATATTTT. The encoded protein is CASSLTHRNTIYF. Complete variable domain (other parts from reference TRBV7-3 and TRBJ1-3): GAGVSQTPSNKVTEKGKYVELRCDPISGHTALYWYRQSLGQGPEFLIYFQGTGAADDSGLPNDRFFAVRPEGSVSTLKIQRTERGDSAVYLCASSLTHRNTIYFGEGSWLTVV.